This passage covers 18 T cell receptor beta chains from one sample sequenced in a study of human CD8 memory T cell subsets. Production of TCR beta libraries used UMI-labeled 5' RACE as the method. TCRdb reprocessed the 5' RACE reads and stores each CDR3 protein as one record, lacking DNA. The sample's table shows roughly 10,000 distinct CDR3 sequences. The specimen was CD8+ T cells from PBMCs. These receptors were collected from a human donor in good health.

The chain uses TRBV6-6 and TRBJ2-1; TCRdb reports TRBD2, a call that lacks DNA to check it against. Germline CDR1 and CDR2: MNHNY and SVGAGI (reference sequence). The CDR3 spans 15 residues. CDR3: CASSLRTGSYNEQFF.

The V call is TRBV6-6, the J call TRBJ2-3; TCRdb proposes TRBD1, but this gene call is untestable without DNA. The CDR3 is 19 amino acids. The germline CDR1 and CDR2 sequences are MNHNY and SVGAGI (reference sequence). Here the CDR3 reads CASSYSPEDRGVATDTQYF.

The chain uses TRBV28 and TRBJ2-1; the D call from TCRdb, TRBD1, cannot be confirmed without DNA. Germline V gives CDR1 MDHEN, CDR2 SYDVKM. The CDR3 spans 18 residues. The CDR3 loop is CASSPLWRGGPSYNEQFF.

According to its frequency, this clonotype is large. This chain joins TRBV29-1 and TRBJ2-2; as DNA is missing, the TRBD1 call by TCRdb cannot be tested. There are 14 residues in the CDR3. Germline CDR1 and CDR2: SQVTM and ANQGSEA. CDR3: CSVPGTGKAGELFF.

This chain uses TRBV10-1 with TRBJ1-6. The CDR3 loop spans 14 amino acids. CDR1 and CDR2 from the germline V gene are WNHNN and SYGVQD (reference sequence). CDR3 sequence: CASTWGPEGSPLHF.

This rearrangement joins TRBV7-9 to TRBJ2-5. Germline assignment: CDR1 SEHNR and CDR2 FQNEAQ (reference sequence). The CDR3 is 14 residues long. The CDR3 is CASSLGFNEETQYF.

The chain is built from TRBV19 and TRBJ1-2; lacking DNA, the TRBD1 call made by TCRdb goes unchecked. CDR1 is LNHDA and CDR2 is SQIVND in the germline V gene (reference sequence). The CDR3 is 13 amino acids. The CDR3 here is CASSLGVGRGYTF.

The chain couples TRBV7-3 to TRBJ2-1. The CDR3 spans 13 residues. Germline CDR1 SGHTA, CDR2 FQGTGA. CDR3 region: CASSLTGRYEQFF.

The chain recombines TRBV10-3 with TRBJ1-4. This CDR3 has 15 amino acids. Germline V gene lookup returns CDR1 ENHRY and CDR2 SYGVKD. CDR3 in amino acids: CAISGGTEGNEKLFF.

The chain combines TRBV6-5 with TRBJ2-7; checking the TCRdb D call of TRBD1 is not possible without DNA. CDR1 is MNHEY and CDR2 is SVGAGI in the germline V gene. This CDR3 region has 14 residues. The CDR3 loop reads CASSYSGQGNEQYF.

This CDR3 is CASSKAIAYNSPLHF. This chain uses TRBV19 with TRBJ1-6. Germline V gives CDR1 LNHDA, CDR2 SQIVND (reference sequence). This CDR3 has 15 residues.

V usage is TRBV6-6 and J usage is TRBJ1-5; TCRdb's D call of TRBD1 is untestable without DNA. Per germline, CDR1 MNHNY and CDR2 SVGAGI (reference sequence). The CDR3 contains 15 residues. The CDR3 reads CASRSTGTYDQPQHF.

The chain recombines TRBV7-2 with TRBJ1-6; the D call of TRBD1 rests on TCRdb alone, since no DNA is present to check it. Germline assignment: CDR1 SGHTA and CDR2 FQGNSA. There are 16 residues in the CDR3. The CDR3 here is CASSSWDSSYNSPLHF.

The V and J genes are TRBV27 and TRBJ2-7; the D gene TCRdb calls, TRBD1, cannot be checked with no DNA. Germline CDR1 reads MNHEY; CDR2 reads SMNVEV (reference sequence). This CDR3 has 17 residues. CDR3 region: CASSYQTPALTGYEQYF.

The J gene is TRBJ2-7, the V gene TRBV18; TCRdb gives TRBD1 as the D gene, but with no DNA this cannot be confirmed. Per the germline V gene, CDR1 is KGHSH and CDR2 is LQKENI. The CDR3 runs 14 residues. CDR3 loop: CASSNRDRGPEQYF.

The V call is TRBV4-2, the J call TRBJ2-1; TCRdb's D call of TRBD1 is untestable without DNA. Germline V CDR1 and CDR2: LGHNA, YNFKEQ. The CDR3 runs 15 residues. CDR3 sequence reads: CASSLRDVDYNEQFF.

The CDR3 spells CASSSTTLAGKETQYF. This chain connects TRBV6-6 to TRBJ2-5; the TRBD2 assignment by TCRdb is unverifiable without DNA. The length of the CDR3 is 16 residues. The germline V gene encodes CDR1 MNHNY and CDR2 SVGAGI (reference sequence).

The rearrangement uses TRBV11-2 and TRBJ2-3; TCRdb's D call, TRBD1, is unchecked because there is no DNA. Germline CDR1 SGHAT, CDR2 FQNNGV. The CDR3 consists of 14 residues. The CDR3 loop is CASSLHDRADTQYF.